The entry below gives a single TCR beta chain sequence along with its context. Its antigen is not known. These data originate in a study of cytomegalovirus exposure and HLA in healthy donors. The study, taken as a whole, reports: With high specificity and sensitivity, the classifier reportedly diagnosed cytomegalovirus status.

This PCR relied on a set of 60 Vbeta primers and 13 Jbeta primers. TCRdb's table, derived via immunoSEQ multiplex PCR, lists solely in-frame clones and lacks some. Of approximately 89,000 clones in the sample, about four fifths were seen once. The sequenced sample was PBMCs. The sequence came from a human donor in good health.

Here the CDR3 DNA reads TGTGCCAGCAGCTTGGTAGCCCAGGGGTTAACCGGGGAGCTGTTTTTT. It yields the protein CASSLVAQGLTGELFF. The gene calls are TRBV5-6 and TRBJ2-2; D may be TRBD1 (6 bases). The V and J ends lost 0 bases and 5 bases respectively, with 14 bases between them. CDR1 and CDR2 from the germline V gene are SGHDT and YYEEEE. The CDR3 length is 16 residues.